The sequence of this TCR beta chain was determined in a study of vaccination and CD4 T cells after COVID-19. CDR1 is KGHSH, CDR2 LQKENI, per germline. There are 15 residues in the CDR3. V was pared by 3 bases and J by 2 bases, with 5 bases of the junction left unmatched. The treatment here: approximately 11-day PBMC culture with coronavirus spike peptide pools or control peptides (ViraFEST assay). In the case of this clonotype: Its target is not known.

An Oncomine TCR Beta short-read assay was used to sequence the DNA from cultured CD4+ T cells. TCRdb analysed the PCR reads with MiXCR anew, one entry per CDR3 protein. The sample holds about 15,000 distinct CDR3 sequences, around 53% seen once. The sequenced sample consisted of CD4+ T cells from blood, cultured in vitro. The chain employs TRBV18 and TRBJ1-2; 8 nucleotides agree with TRBD1. This TCR came from a human donor who had recovered from COVID-19. The CDR3 coding sequence is TGTGCCAGCTCACCTCGGACAGGGAGAAACTATGGCTACACCTTC. This sequence encodes CASSPRTGRNYGYTF.